The next 22 T cell receptor beta chains were all read from a single sample in a study of T cells in Graves' hyperthyroidism and ophthalmopathy (dated by TCRdb to 2018 to 2020). The library was generated by multiplex PCR. Sequenced using an Illumina HiSeq 2000. The TCR beta CDR3 regions were amplified from the RNA transcripts. For the first round of RT-PCR on the TCR CDR3, the HTBI primer set was used together with the Qiagen OneStep RT-PCR kit. TCRdb reran the public reads through fastp at Q25 and MiXCR, keeping productive beta chains. Rows merge per CDR3 protein into single entries with the most common DNA and genes. In this sample the table shows 250,000 or so distinct CDR3 sequences, roughly 15% of which occur a single time. Clones ranked in the top ten supply more than 30% of the sample. Sequencing was carried out using blood. The receptors come from a woman aged 50 to 65 with Graves' hyperthyroidism that later progressed to Graves' ophthalmopathy.

CDR3 DNA sequence: TGCGCCAGCCGTTGGGGTAACTCTGGGGCCAACGTCCTGACTTTC. This translates into CASRWGNSGANVLTF. The chain uses TRBV5-1 and TRBJ2-6; D unclear. Germline loops: CDR1 SGHRS, CDR2 YFSETQ. Trimming cost V 7 bases and J 0 bases, with 11 bases left between them. The CDR3 has 15 residues.

This clonotype was detected only a few times. The rearrangement uses TRBV10-3 and TRBJ1-5; tentative D call: TRBD1 (5 bases). Germline values: CDR1 ENHRY, CDR2 SYGVKD. This CDR3 comprises 14 residues. Trimming took off 3 bases at V and 3 bases at J, with 9 bases between the two ends. The CDR3 DNA reads as TGTGCCATCAGTGATGGGGCCCTCAATCAGCCCCAGCATTTT. Translating gives CAISDGALNQPQHF.

This clonotype was found many times. This chain links TRBV5-1 with TRBJ2-4; perhaps D is TRBD1 or TRBD2 (5 bases each). Germline CDR1 is SGHRS and CDR2 is YFSETQ. CDR3 length: 15 amino acids. Trimming removed 7 bases at V and 5 bases at J, with 19 bases between. The CDR3 is CASRRGGDSQNIQYF. In nucleotides, the CDR3 is TGCGCCAGCCGTCGGGGCGGAGATAGCCAAAACATTCAGTACTTC.

This clonotype was recorded many times. Just one base apart from a much larger clone, this may be a read error. The chain employs TRBV3-1 and TRBJ1-1, with D uncertain. The V gene lost 3 bases and the J gene lost 13 bases, with 12 bases spanning the gap. The CDR3 spans 11 residues. Germline V gene lookup returns CDR1 LGHDT and CDR2 YNNKEL (reference sequence). The CDR3 sequence: CASSHGGRVFF. DNA for the CDR3: TGTGCCAGCAGCCACGGAGGGAGGGTTTTCTTT.

In this sample, this clonotype turned up a few times. This chain connects TRBV29-1 to TRBJ2-2; TRBD2 is a possible D gene (6 bases). This CDR3 has 14 amino acids. Deletions cut 8 bases from V and 4 bases from J, with 17 bases between. Germline CDR1 SQVTM, CDR2 ANQGSEA. The chain's CDR3 is CSLIRGKSTGELFF. CDR3 in DNA: TGCAGCCTAATCCGGGGGAAGAGCACCGGGGAGCTGTTTTTT.

This clonotype was counted many times. The V gene is TRBV2, the J gene TRBJ2-1; 7 bases line up with TRBD2. V lost 8 bases to trimming and J lost 9 bases; unmatched junction nucleotides: 16. CDR1 and CDR2 from the germline V gene are SNHLY and FYNNEI. This CDR3 is 15 amino acids long. The CDR3 is CASFRLARGRSEQFF. The CDR3 DNA follows: TGTGCCAGCTTTCGACTAGCTCGAGGGAGGAGTGAGCAGTTCTTC.

This clonotype has only a few counts. The gene calls are TRBV4-1 and TRBJ2-7; the D call may be TRBD1 or TRBD2 (8 bases each). V lost 0 bases, J lost 7 bases, and 19 bases lay in between. The CDR3 runs to 16 residues. Germline loops: CDR1 MGHRA, CDR2 YSYEKL. This chain's CDR3 is CASSQDWTGTRLEQYF. The CDR3 DNA is TGCGCCAGCAGCCAAGATTGGACAGGGACTAGACTTGAGCAGTACTTC.

The chain is built from TRBV5-1 and TRBJ2-5, with D possibly TRBD1 on 6 matching bases. Germline V gives CDR1 SGHRS, CDR2 YFSETQ. Trimming removed 7 bases at V and 1 base at J, with 17 bases between. The CDR3 is 15 residues long. The CDR3: CASVRDTPTQETQYF. CDR3 DNA sequence: TGCGCCAGCGTCCGGGACACCCCAACCCAAGAGACCCAGTACTTC.

The gene calls are TRBV19 and TRBJ2-7, with D unresolved. The CDR3 loop spans 15 amino acids. Trimming stripped 3 bases from V and 5 bases from J, with 17 bases between. The V gene's germline CDR1 is LNHDA and CDR2 SQIVND (reference sequence). Here the CDR3 reads CASSITSGVGHEQYF. CDR3 nucleotides: TGTGCCAGTAGTATTACCTCAGGAGTTGGACACGAGCAGTACTTC.

The chain links TRBV7-6 to TRBJ2-5; D assignment may be TRBD1 or TRBD2 (7 bases each). Trimming shortened V by 10 bases and J by 4 bases, and 25 bases separated the two germline ends. Germline CDR1 SGHVS, CDR2 FNYEAQ. This CDR3 region has 16 residues. This CDR3 reads CATIPWEGAIGETQYF. As DNA, the CDR3 is TGTGCCACCATACCCTGGGAGGGGGCGATCGGAGAGACCCAGTACTTC.

This clonotype was seen only a few times. J is TRBJ2-2 and V is TRBV19; 12 bases align to TRBD1. This CDR3 has 16 amino acids. Germline V CDR1 and CDR2: LNHDA, SQIVND (reference sequence). V was clipped by 3 bases and J by 5 bases; unmatched bases: 4. The CDR3 DNA reads as TGTGCCAGTAGTATGGGGACAGGGGGCCTTACCGGGGAGCTGTTTTTT. This encodes CASSMGTGGLTGELFF.

The table lists this clonotype with many counts. The V call is TRBV27, the J call TRBJ2-2, with D possibly matching TRBD1 (5 bases). Germline V CDR1 and CDR2: MNHEY, SMNVEV (reference sequence). V was clipped by 3 bases and J by 2 bases, with 13 bases between them. This CDR3 is 16 amino acids long. This chain's CDR3 is CASSFWAGSNTGELFF. The CDR3 DNA sequence: TGTGCCAGCAGTTTTTGGGCAGGGTCAAACACCGGGGAGCTGTTTTTT.

The chain is built from TRBV4-1 and TRBJ1-5; 11 nucleotides match TRBD1. J was trimmed by 3 bases and V by 1 base; bases with no gene match: 8. The germline V gene has CDR1 MGHRA and CDR2 YSYEKL. The CDR3 length is 18 residues. The CDR3 DNA reads as TGCGCCAGCAGCCAAGGGACAGGGGGCTTCCTTTTCAATCAGCCCCAGCATTTT. It encodes CASSQGTGGFLFNQPQHF.

In its sample, this clonotype was seen many times. The genes are TRBV7-9 and TRBJ2-1, with D possibly called TRBD1 or TRBD2 (5 bases each). The V gene's germline CDR1 is SEHNR and CDR2 FQNEAQ (reference sequence). The CDR3 has 14 residues. Trimming cost V 0 bases and J 5 bases, with 8 bases left between them. CDR3 DNA: TGTGCCAGCAGCTTAGCGGGGGTAAACAATGAGCAGTTCTTC. The encoded protein is CASSLAGVNNEQFF.

The rearrangement uses TRBV7-8 and TRBJ1-3, with TRBD1 as a possible D gene (5 bases). The germline V and J ends were trimmed by 7 bases and 9 bases, with 16 bases remaining between them. The length of the CDR3 is 13 residues. Germline CDR1 is SGHVS and CDR2 is FQNEAQ. The CDR3: CASNFGGGSTIYF. CDR3 coding DNA: TGTGCCAGCAACTTCGGGGGTGGCTCCACCATATATTTT. The whole variable domain, filled in from reference TRBV7-8 and TRBJ1-3, reads GAGVSQSPRYKVAKRGQDVALRCDPISGHVSLFWYQQALGQGPEFLTYFQNEAQLDKSGLPSDRFFAERPEGSVSTLKIQRTQQEDSAVYLCASNFGGGSTIYFGEGSWLTVV.

This clonotype was picked up many times. The chain carries TRBV2 and TRBJ2-7; D is perhaps TRBD2 (7 bases). V was clipped by 5 bases and J by 10 bases, with 18 bases between them. The CDR3 runs 13 residues. The germline gives CDR1 SNHLY, CDR2 FYNNEI. This CDR3 reads CASSPGWGGKQYF. The CDR3, as DNA: TGTGCCAGCAGTCCTGGATGGGGGGGCAAACAGTACTTC.

This clonotype was recorded at least ten times. The chain joins TRBV6-5 to TRBJ1-4, with TRBD1 as a possible D gene (5 bases). Trimming pared 2 bases from V and 0 bases from J, leaving 10 bases between. Germline assignment: CDR1 MNHEY and CDR2 SVGAGI. CDR3 length: 16 amino acids. This CDR3 is CASSYHPGATNEKLFF. The CDR3 coding sequence is TGTGCCAGCAGTTACCACCCGGGGGCAACTAATGAAAAACTGTTTTTT.

The CDR3: CASSLANSGLGYYGYTF. The CDR3 region has the DNA TGTGCCAGCAGCTTAGCCAACTCAGGGTTGGGCTACTATGGCTACACCTTC. V is TRBV14 and J is TRBJ1-2, with a weak D call TRBD1 (5 bases). V was shortened by 5 bases and J by 3 bases, with 22 bases between the two germline ends. The CDR3 loop spans 17 amino acids. Germline V gene data show CDR1 as SGHDN and CDR2 as FVKESK.

This clonotype was counted at least ten times. This rearrangement joins TRBV20-1 to TRBJ2-1; D perhaps matches TRBD1 (5 bases). Germline V lookup: CDR1 DFQATT, CDR2 SNEGSKA (reference sequence). The CDR3 consists of 14 residues. With 1 base removed from V and 0 bases from J, the gap between germline ends came to 7 bases. The CDR3: CSARADSSYNEQFF. The CDR3 DNA follows: TGCAGTGCTAGAGCCGACAGCTCCTACAATGAGCAGTTCTTC.

In its sample, this clonotype was seen many times. The genes are TRBV7-8 and TRBJ2-1; TRBD2 matches 8 bases. This CDR3 has 17 residues. V dropped 7 bases and J dropped 6; count of bases not matched to a gene: 17. Germline assignment: CDR1 SGHVS and CDR2 FQNEAQ. CDR3 nucleotides: TGTGCCAGCACCTATAGCGGGATCCAGCGGGTCTCCAATGAGCAGTTCTTC. Residues: CASTYSGIQRVSNEQFF.

This clonotype was recorded many times. V is TRBV3-1 and J is TRBJ1-1; D gene ambiguous. Germline V gene sequence: CDR1 LGHDT, CDR2 YNNKEL (reference sequence). The CDR3 has 16 amino acids. Trimming removed 5 bases from V and 4 bases from J, with 20 bases in between. In DNA, the CDR3 is TGTGCCAGCAGCTTCCAAAGGGAGTGGCCGATCACTGAAGCTTTCTTT. It specifies CASSFQREWPITEAFF.

This clonotype was counted many times. The chain uses TRBV6-1 and TRBJ2-7, with D perhaps matching TRBD1 or TRBD2 (5 bases each). The germline V and J ends were trimmed by 6 bases and 5 bases, with 14 bases remaining between them. Germline V gene data show CDR1 as MNHNS and CDR2 as SASEGT. This CDR3 has 13 residues. DNA of the CDR3: TGTGCCAGCAGAGTACGGGACCTTGACGAGCAGTACTTC. Its protein is CASRVRDLDEQYF.